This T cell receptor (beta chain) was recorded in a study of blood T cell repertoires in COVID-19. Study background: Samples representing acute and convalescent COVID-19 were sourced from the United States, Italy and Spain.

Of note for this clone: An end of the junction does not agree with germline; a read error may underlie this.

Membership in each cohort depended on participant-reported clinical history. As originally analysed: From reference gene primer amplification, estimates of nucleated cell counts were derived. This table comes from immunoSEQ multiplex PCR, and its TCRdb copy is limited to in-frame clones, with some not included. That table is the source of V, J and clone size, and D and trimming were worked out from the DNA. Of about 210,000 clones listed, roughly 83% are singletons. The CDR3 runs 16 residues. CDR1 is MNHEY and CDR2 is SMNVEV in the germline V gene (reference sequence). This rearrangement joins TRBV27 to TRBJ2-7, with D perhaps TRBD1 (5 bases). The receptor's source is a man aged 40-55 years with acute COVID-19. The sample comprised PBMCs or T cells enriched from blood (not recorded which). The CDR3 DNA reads TGTGCCAGCGGTTTGGACACGGCCGGTTCTCATCCCGAGCAGTACTTC. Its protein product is CASGLDTAGSHPEQYF.